The 9 T cell receptor beta chains listed next were all sequenced from one sample in a study of T cell responses to AZD1222 COVID-19 vaccine. The repertoire was sequenced with immunoSEQ multiplex PCR; TCRdb's copy has only in-frame clones and lacks some. The sample carries about 37,000 clones, less than 90% recorded once. Source: peripheral blood, taken on day 0 of AZD1222 vaccination. The receptors come from an adult in good health.

The chain's CDR3 is CASSYYRADGELFF. The CDR3 coding sequence is TGTGCCAGCAGTTATTACAGGGCTGACGGGGAGCTGTTTTTT. The chain carries TRBV6-2 or TRBV6-3 and TRBJ2-2, with D possibly matching TRBD1 (6 bases). V was trimmed by 3 bases and J by 7 bases, leaving 12 bases between them. Germline V gene data show CDR1 as MNHEY and CDR2 as SVGEGT. CDR3 length: 14 residues.

Only one count was recorded for this clone. V and J are TRBV28 and TRBJ1-1; D remains ambiguous. Germline loops: CDR1 MDHEN, CDR2 SYDVKM. CDR3 length: 13 amino acids. Trimming left V 6 bases short and J 1 base short, with 9 bases between. CDR3 residues: CASSDTRNTEAFF. The CDR3 DNA is TGTGCCAGCAGCGACACCAGGAACACTGAAGCTTTCTTT.

The V gene is TRBV2, the J gene TRBJ2-7; TRBD1 matches at 9 bases. Germline V gene sequence: CDR1 SNHLY, CDR2 FYNNEI. The CDR3 covers 15 residues. V shed 6 bases, J shed 3 bases, and the junction held 9 bases outside the gene matches. The CDR3: CASSQSGTGFYEQYF. DNA of the CDR3: TGTGCCAGCAGCCAGTCCGGGACAGGGTTCTACGAGCAGTACTTC.

The V and J genes are TRBV3-1 (or the pseudogene TRBV3-2) and TRBJ2-7; no clear D gene. This CDR3 region has 14 residues. CDR1 and CDR2 (germline): LGHDT, YNNKEL (reference sequence). With 1 base removed from V and 0 bases from J, the gap between germline ends came to 7 bases. CDR3 sequence (DNA): TGTGCCAGCAGCCAAGGGTACAGCTCCTACGAGCAGTACTTC. It is translated as CASSQGYSSYEQYF.

The genes are TRBV27 and TRBJ1-1; D is ambiguous. The V end lost 7 bases, the J end lost 0 bases, and 12 bases lay between the germline ends. Germline V CDR1 and CDR2: MNHEY, SMNVEV (reference sequence). The CDR3 spans 14 residues. CDR3 amino acids: CASTPGRMNTEAFF. For the CDR3, the DNA is TGTGCCAGCACCCCTGGACGTATGAACACTGAAGCTTTCTTT.

The chain is built from TRBV19 and TRBJ1-4; the match to TRBD1 covers 7 bases. CDR1 and CDR2 (germline): LNHDA, SQIVND (reference sequence). CDR3 length: 15 amino acids. After removal of 8 bases from V and 0 bases from J, the junction contained 6 bases not matched to a gene. The CDR3 region is CASSDRRATNEKLFF. The CDR3 DNA sequence: TGTGCCAGTTCGGACAGGCGCGCAACTAATGAAAAACTGTTTTTT.

The genes are TRBV7-2 and TRBJ2-3; 10 bases line up with TRBD2. Trimming removed 3 bases from V and 2 bases from J; junction bases left unmatched: 5. Germline values: CDR1 SGHTA, CDR2 FQGNSA. The CDR3 consists of 16 residues. The CDR3 spells CASSFKAGGVTDTQYF. The CDR3 bases are TGTGCCAGCAGCTTTAAAGCGGGAGGGGTCACAGATACGCAGTATTTT.

CDR3 DNA sequence: TGTGCCAGCAGTTTCATCCCGGGACAGGGCCTTTATGGCTACACCTTC. Translation: CASSFIPGQGLYGYTF. The chain links TRBV27 to TRBJ1-2; 9 bases match TRBD1. Trimming cost V 3 bases and J 5 bases; bases outside gene matches: 10. The CDR3 consists of 16 residues. Germline lookup yields CDR1 MNHEY and CDR2 SMNVEV (reference sequence).

V usage is TRBV29-1 and J usage is TRBJ2-5, with D tentatively TRBD2 (6 bases). V gave up 4 bases and J gave up 5 bases, with 17 bases separating them. The CDR3 is made up of 14 amino acids. Germline lookup yields CDR1 SQVTM and CDR2 ANQGSEA. The CDR3 nucleotides are TGCAGCGTTGCGGGAGTCACGGCGGAGGAGACCCAGTACTTC. Translation: CSVAGVTAEETQYF.